This T cell receptor (beta chain) was identified during a study of cytomegalovirus exposure and HLA in healthy donors. Regarding the study as a whole: Roughly uniform sequencing depth across donors was assumed, possibly incorrectly. One cluster of highly shared sequence variants probably arose as a sequencing artifact. Immune exposure was documented only through CMV serostatus.

The donors, nominally healthy at sampling, likely had unrecorded immune exposures. Both 60 Vbeta primers and 13 Jbeta primers went into the PCR. Profiled with immunoSEQ multiplex PCR; TCRdb holds only in-frame clones, not every one. The table records about 190,000 clones, approximately 79% of them present only once. The germline V gene encodes CDR1 SGHDT and CDR2 YYEEEE. This CDR3 comprises 15 residues. The V gene end was trimmed by 4 bases and the J gene end by 1 base; junction bases not matched to a gene: 5. This clone has only a few counts. Its antigen is undetermined. Sequencing was performed on PBMCs. This clonotype originated in a young woman in good health and CMV-seronegative. The J gene is TRBJ1-1, the V gene TRBV5-6; 9 nucleotides agree with TRBD1. The CDR3 nucleotides read TGTGCCAGCAGCCCTAGGGACAGGGAGAACACTGAAGCTTTCTTT. Translated: CASSPRDRENTEAFF.